This TCR beta chain derives from a study of blood T cell repertoires in COVID-19. Study at large: There were acute and convalescent COVID-19 samples, and they came from the United States, Italy and Spain. From T cells, B-cell-depleted T cells, or PBMCs came the material, which was cDNA or gDNA.

Original methodology: Nucleated cell number was recorded as an estimate derived from reference gene primer amplification. Profiling relied on immunoSEQ multiplex PCR, and the TCRdb table lists in-frame clones only, not all of them. V, J and clone size are those of that table, while D and trimming were read from the DNA. Of about 230,000 clones listed, approximately 80% are singletons. Specimen: peripheral blood. The sequence derives from a woman in her 50s with acute or convalescent COVID-19.

The CDR3 DNA follows: TGTGCCAGCAGCTCACAGCCTCGGGACAGCTACAATGAGCAGTTCTTC. Its protein product is CASSSQPRDSYNEQFF. This chain links TRBV7-2 with TRBJ2-1, with 7 positions matching TRBD1. The J segment lost 3 bases and the V segment lost 4 bases, leaving 9 bases of the junction unmatched. CDR1 is SGHTA, CDR2 FQGNSA, per germline. The CDR3 is 16 amino acids. Full variable domain (outside the CDR3, taken from reference TRBV7-2 and TRBJ2-1): GAGVSQSPSNKVTEKGKDVELRCDPISGHTALYWYRQSLGQGLEFLIYFQGNSAPDKSGLPSDRFSAERTGGSVSTLTIQRTQQEDSAVYLCASSSQPRDSYNEQFFGPGTRLTVL.